This record looks at one TCR beta chain sequence and its context. Profiling relied on immunoSEQ multiplex PCR, and the TCRdb table lists in-frame clones only, not all of them. Counted here are over 100,000 clones, more than 85% occurring once; the ten biggest clones make up 0.9% to 1.2%. These data come from a study of OX40 agonist ivuxolimab in advanced cancers. This CDR3 spans 14 amino acids. Per the germline V gene, CDR1 is SNHLY and CDR2 is FYNNEI. Trimming took 3 bases from V and 2 from J, leaving 11 bases between them. This specimen was CD4+ or CD8+ T cells sorted from blood, taken in a trial of the OX40 agonist ivuxolimab. This clonotype was obtained from an adult with an advanced solid tumor such as melanoma, head and neck, liver or kidney cancer. The chain is built from TRBV2 and TRBJ2-7, with a possible D match to TRBD1 (5 bases). The CDR3 DNA is TGTGCCAGCAGTGAGTGGCAGGGTGCCTACGAGCAGTACTTC. Translating gives CASSEWQGAYEQYF.